The clone carrying this T cell receptor beta chain was seen once. These data are taken from a study of blood T cell repertoires in COVID-19. Assay used: immunoSEQ multiplex PCR; TCRdb lists only in-frame clones, some missing. The sample holds 300,000 to 350,000 clones, under 95% seen once. V lost 7 bases, J lost 7 bases, and 16 bases stayed unmatched. Germline V gene lookup returns CDR1 WNHNN and CDR2 SYGVQD (reference sequence). The CDR3 sequence is 15 residues long. Sequencing was carried out using peripheral blood. This chain connects TRBV10-1 to TRBJ2-7, with 7 nucleotides matching TRBD2. The source of this sequence is a woman aged 18-29 years who had recovered from COVID-19. The CDR3 coding sequence is TGCGCCAGCAAATGCCACGGGGGGACGGCTTTTGAGCAGTACGTC. Its protein is CASKCHGGTAFEQYV.